These 15 T cell receptor beta chains were sequenced from one sample in a study of blood T cell repertoires in COVID-19. The protocol was immunoSEQ multiplex PCR, while the TCRdb copy is restricted to in-frame clones and leaves out a portion. This table has some 130,000 clones, roughly 84% appearing once. Material for sequencing was peripheral blood. The source is a young woman who had recovered from COVID-19.

The chain links TRBV11-3 to TRBJ2-1, with D unresolved. The V gene's germline CDR1 is SGHNT and CDR2 YENEEA. V dropped 10 bases and J dropped 0 bases, with 13 bases sitting between them. The CDR3 is made up of 14 amino acids. The CDR3 DNA follows: TGTGCCACTCGCGATCGAAACTCCTACAATGAGCAGTTCTTC. This sequence encodes CATRDRNSYNEQFF.

V and J are TRBV6-1 and TRBJ2-2, with 9 nucleotides matching TRBD1. J was trimmed by 4 bases and V by 0 bases; bases with no gene match: 9. Germline V gene lookup returns CDR1 MNHNS and CDR2 SASEGT. The CDR3 is 18 amino acids. CDR3 sequence (DNA): TGTGCCAGCAGTGAAGCGGGAAGGGGGACAGGGACCACCGGGGAGCTGTTTTTT. Encoded protein: CASSEAGRGTGTTGELFF.

V usage is TRBV7-8 and J usage is TRBJ1-1; 8 bases are a match to TRBD1. Looked up from germline, CDR1 is SGHVS and CDR2 is FQNEAQ. With V trimmed by 5 bases and J by 3 bases, 11 bases remained unmatched. The CDR3 covers 16 residues. The CDR3 DNA reads as TGTGCCAGCAGCCCTGGACAGGGCCCTAGGGACACTGAAGCTTTCTTT. As protein: CASSPGQGPRDTEAFF.

The rearrangement links TRBV7-2 to TRBJ2-2, with 11 bases that match TRBD2. The length of the CDR3 is 16 residues. Germline values: CDR1 SGHTA, CDR2 FQGNSA. J lost 9 bases, V lost 5 bases, and 11 bases had no gene match. The CDR3 loop is CASSTTSGSGIRELFF. CDR3 nucleotide sequence: TGTGCCAGCAGCACTACTAGCGGGAGCGGTATTCGGGAGCTGTTTTTT.

CDR3 DNA: TGTGCCAGCAGTGCAAATTCCGGGACTGCCACCTTGGAGCAGTACTTC. The encoded protein is CASSANSGTATLEQYF. The chain joins TRBV2 to TRBJ2-7; D possibly corresponds to TRBD2 (6 bases). The V end lost 4 bases, the J end lost 7 bases, and 23 bases lay between the germline ends. The CDR3 has 16 residues. Germline V gene lookup returns CDR1 SNHLY and CDR2 FYNNEI.

The chain carries TRBV6-2 or TRBV6-3 and TRBJ2-6; the D gene is possibly TRBD1 (6 bases). This CDR3 spans 16 amino acids. The V and J ends lost 2 bases and 1 base respectively, with 9 bases between them. Germline lookup yields CDR1 MNHEY and CDR2 SVGEGT. The CDR3 region has the DNA TGTGCCAGCAGTTACGGGGGCGCTTCTGGGGCCAACGTCCTGACTTTC. Residues: CASSYGGASGANVLTF.

The chain carries TRBV4-1 and TRBJ2-1; TRBD2 agrees at 10 bases. After removal of 1 base from V and 3 bases from J, the junction contained 9 bases not matched to a gene. Germline V gene sequence: CDR1 MGHRA, CDR2 YSYEKL. This CDR3 has 18 amino acids. CDR3 nucleotides: TGCGCCAGCAGCCAAGTGGTACTAGCGGGACTTAGCTACAATGAGCAGTTCTTC. Translating gives CASSQVVLAGLSYNEQFF.

The chain combines TRBV14 with TRBJ2-7, with TRBD1 matching over 7 bases. The V segment lost 4 bases and the J segment 1 base; nucleotides outside the gene matches: 7. Germline assignment: CDR1 SGHDN and CDR2 FVKESK. The CDR3 consists of 15 residues. The CDR3: CASSPTGLGSYEQYF. The CDR3 nucleotides read TGTGCCAGCAGCCCGACAGGGTTAGGATCCTACGAGCAGTACTTC.

Only one count was recorded for this clone. The CDR3 reads CASSPSRGYNSPLHF. As DNA, the CDR3 is TGTGCCAGCAGCCCATCCAGGGGATATAATTCACCCCTCCACTTT. The rearrangement joins TRBV7-8 to TRBJ1-6; a possible D gene is TRBD1 (6 bases). The CDR3 has 15 amino acids. The germline CDR1 and CDR2 sequences are SGHVS and FQNEAQ. The V gene lost 5 bases and the J gene lost 4 bases, with 12 bases spanning the gap.

The chain uses TRBV11-2 and TRBJ2-3, with TRBD1 matching over 9 bases. V dropped 5 bases and J dropped 3; count of bases not matched to a gene: 9. The CDR3 extends over 16 amino acids. Germline V gene data show CDR1 as SGHAT and CDR2 as FQNNGV. The CDR3 nucleotides are TGTGCCAGCAGCCCTCCACAGGGGGCGTCGACAGATACGCAGTATTTT. Translated, it gives CASSPPQGASTDTQYF.

V and J are TRBV27 and TRBJ2-5; unclear D gene. The V gene's germline CDR1 is MNHEY and CDR2 SMNVEV (reference sequence). V lost 5 bases, J lost 1 base, and 11 bases lay in between. This CDR3 comprises 14 residues. This CDR3 reads CASSPRSLQETQYF. DNA for the CDR3: TGTGCCAGCAGTCCCAGAAGTCTCCAAGAGACCCAGTACTTC.

This chain joins TRBV5-1 and TRBJ2-1; TRBD2 matches 7 bases. Trimming cost V 0 bases and J 1 base; bases outside gene matches: 4. Germline V gene sequence: CDR1 SGHRS, CDR2 YFSETQ. The CDR3 is 16 amino acids. The CDR3 DNA reads TGCGCCAGCAGCTTGGCCGGGGGGTTATCCTACAATGAGCAGTTCTTC. This translates into CASSLAGGLSYNEQFF.

The chain has TRBV6-4 and TRBJ1-2; D is undetermined. The CDR3 covers 11 residues. V was clipped by 0 bases and J by 7 bases, with 3 bases between them. CDR1 MRHNA and CDR2 SNTAGT come from the germline V gene. CDR3 loop: CASSDSSGYTF. In DNA, the CDR3 is TGTGCCAGCAGTGACTCGAGTGGCTACACCTTC.

This chain links TRBV6-1 with TRBJ2-7, with D perhaps TRBD2 (6 bases). Germline V gene lookup returns CDR1 MNHNS and CDR2 SASEGT. The CDR3 has 11 amino acids. Between the trimmed V and J ends, which lost 1 base and 12 bases, there was a span of 10 bases. DNA for the CDR3: TGTGCCAGCAGTGAAGAGCGGGTGTCGTACTTC. Its translation: CASSEERVSYF.

The gene calls are TRBV11-1 and TRBJ2-3, with D tentatively TRBD2 (6 bases). The V gene's germline CDR1 is SGHAT and CDR2 FQDESV (reference sequence). The CDR3 is 15 residues long. Trimming removed 4 bases at V and 1 base at J, with 12 bases between. Written as DNA, the CDR3 is TGTGCCAGCAGCTCATGGGACTTTGGCACAGATACGCAGTATTTT. As protein: CASSSWDFGTDTQYF. Variable domain in full (rest from reference TRBV11-1 and TRBJ2-3): EAEVAQSPRYKITEKSQAVAFWCDPISGHATLYWYRQILGQGPELLVQFQDESVVDDSQLPKDRFSAERLKGVDSTLKIQPAELGDSAMYLCASSSWDFGTDTQYFGPGTRLTVL.